Below are 25 T cell receptor beta chains sequenced from a single sample in a study of blood T cell repertoires in COVID-19. Here immunoSEQ multiplex PCR was the method, and the copy in TCRdb shows in-frame clones only, minus some. There are about 220,000 clones in the sample; around 83% occur only once, and approximately 6.2% lies in the top ten. Sequencing used PBMCs or T cells enriched from blood (not recorded which). The receptors shown here come from a woman aged 40-49 years who had recovered from COVID-19.

This chain uses TRBV27 with TRBJ2-7; D may be TRBD1 (6 bases). Germline lookup yields CDR1 MNHEY and CDR2 SMNVEV (reference sequence). The CDR3 has 15 residues. Trimming took 4 bases from V and 6 from J, leaving 19 bases between them. The CDR3, as DNA: TGTGCCAGCAGTTATCTAACAGGGTCGAGCTCCGAGCAGTACTTC. Protein sequence: CASSYLTGSSSEQYF.

Notes on this clone: The sample contains more than one DNA sequence encoding this CDR3. This chain's CDR3 is CASSPPGATGNTIYF. DNA of the CDR3: TGTGCCAGCTCACCACCGGGGGCGACAGGAAACACCATATATTTT. The rearrangement joins TRBV18 to TRBJ1-3; D possibly corresponds to TRBD1 (6 bases). The germline gives CDR1 KGHSH, CDR2 LQKENI. Trimming removed 0 bases from V and 4 bases from J, with 10 bases in between. The CDR3 has 15 residues. The full variable domain, in which reference TRBV18 and TRBJ1-3 provide the parts outside the CDR3, is NAGVMQNPRHLVRRRGQEARLRCSPMKGHSHVYWYRQLPEEGLKFMVYLQKENIIDESGMPKERFSAEFPKEGPSILRIQQVVRGDSAAYFCASSPPGATGNTIYFGEGSWLTVV.

The chain carries TRBV30 and TRBJ1-2; maybe TRBD1 (6 bases). V gave up 4 bases and J gave up 0 bases, with 9 bases separating them. Germline V gene lookup returns CDR1 GTSNPN and CDR2 SVGIG (reference sequence). The CDR3 runs 13 residues. The CDR3 DNA reads TGTGCCTGGACCCGGACAGCTAACTATGGCTACACCTTC. Protein sequence: CAWTRTANYGYTF.

The genes are TRBV27 and TRBJ1-1, with a weak D call TRBD1 (5 bases). The V end lost 3 bases, the J end lost 4 bases, and 9 bases lay between the germline ends. CDR1 is MNHEY and CDR2 is SMNVEV in the germline V gene (reference sequence). This CDR3 is 13 amino acids long. The CDR3 nucleotides are TGTGCCAGCAGTTTTTCGCAGGGCACTGAAGCTTTCTTT. Translating gives CASSFSQGTEAFF.

This clone was observed a handful of times. The rearrangement links TRBV28 to TRBJ1-6; 7 bases fit TRBD1. The CDR3 is made up of 14 amino acids. Germline loops: CDR1 MDHEN, CDR2 SYDVKM. Trimming removed 10 bases from V and 9 bases from J; junction bases left unmatched: 12. The CDR3, as DNA: TGTGCCACCGGGACAGCCGGAAGGGGTTCACCCCTCCACTTT. Its translation is CATGTAGRGSPLHF.

The CDR3 bases are TGTGCCAGCAGACCTCCCAACTGGGCAGGCACAGATACGCAGTATTTT. Its protein product is CASRPPNWAGTDTQYF. The rearrangement joins TRBV28 to TRBJ2-3; D remains unclear. The germline CDR1 and CDR2 sequences are MDHEN and SYDVKM. The CDR3 contains 16 residues. Trimming pared 6 bases from V and 1 base from J, leaving 17 bases between.

V is TRBV2 and J is TRBJ2-2; no definite D call. The CDR3 is 14 amino acids. The germline V gene has CDR1 SNHLY and CDR2 FYNNEI. V was clipped by 5 bases and J by 3 bases, with 10 bases between them. The CDR3: CASSYTRDTGELFF. In nucleotides, the CDR3 is TGTGCCAGCAGTTATACCCGGGACACCGGGGAGCTGTTTTTT.

The rearrangement uses TRBV7-9 and TRBJ1-1, with D unclear. The CDR3 totals 14 residues. V was clipped by 2 bases and J by 5 bases, with 12 bases between them. CDR1 is SEHNR, CDR2 FQNEAQ, per germline (reference sequence). This CDR3 reads CASSLNLGPTEAFF. For the CDR3, the DNA is TGTGCCAGCAGCTTAAATTTGGGCCCAACTGAAGCTTTCTTT.

This clone appeared a single time. The chain carries TRBV21-1 and TRBJ1-5. TRBV21-1 is recorded as a pseudogene. CDR3 length: 14 amino acids. The CDR3 protein is CASSKRYSNQPQHF. CDR3 nucleotides: TGTGCCAGCAGCAAACGGTACAGCAATCAGCCCCAGCATTTT.

V gene TRBV3-1 (or the pseudogene TRBV3-2) combines with J gene TRBJ1-6; TRBD1 matches 10 bases. This CDR3 is 14 amino acids long. V shed 6 bases, J shed 7 bases, and the junction held 3 bases outside the gene matches. The germline CDR1 and CDR2 sequences are LGHDT and YNNKEL (reference sequence). The CDR3: CASRGTGENSPLHF. As DNA, the CDR3 is TGTGCCAGCAGGGGGACAGGGGAGAATTCACCCCTCCACTTT.

This clone has a handful of counts. V is TRBV5-6 and J is TRBJ1-4, with D maybe TRBD1 (6 bases). V lost 2 bases to trimming and J lost 7 bases, with 15 bases between them. CDR3 length: 15 amino acids. Germline CDR1 and CDR2: SGHDT and YYEEEE. For the CDR3, the DNA is TGTGCCAGCAGCTTCGGACAGAGCTCTTCTGAAAAACTGTTTTTT. Translated: CASSFGQSSSEKLFF. The full variable domain, with the rest looked up from reference TRBV5-6 and TRBJ1-4, is DAGVTQSPTHLIKTRGQQVTLRCSPKSGHDTVSWYQQALGQGPQFIFQYYEEEERQRGNFPDRFSGHQFPNYSSELNVNALLLGDSALYLCASSFGQSSSEKLFFGSGTQLSVL.

V is TRBV9 and J is TRBJ2-1; weak D call: TRBD2 (5 bases). V lost 0 bases, J lost 2 bases, and 12 bases lay in between. This CDR3 comprises 16 residues. Germline CDR1 is SGDLS and CDR2 is YYNGEE. CDR3 in DNA: TGTGCCAGCAGCGTAGTAGGTGGAGCGGCCTACAATGAGCAGTTCTTC. Amino acids: CASSVVGGAAYNEQFF.

The chain joins TRBV15 to TRBJ1-6; D possibly corresponds to TRBD1 (6 bases). V gave up 2 bases and J gave up 7 bases, with 9 bases separating them. The CDR3 sequence is 14 residues long. Germline loops: CDR1 LNHNV, CDR2 YYDKDF (reference sequence). The CDR3 bases are TGTGCCACCAGCAGAAAAACAGGGAATTCACCCCTCCACTTT. It translates to CATSRKTGNSPLHF.

The chain couples TRBV4-3 to TRBJ2-1; D call uncertain. The CDR3 runs 16 residues. Germline CDR1 is LGHNA and CDR2 is YSLEER. V lost 5 bases to trimming and J lost 0 bases, with 14 bases between them. The DNA of the CDR3 is TGCGCCAGCAGCGTATCAGGTTTAAGCTCCTACAATGAGCAGTTCTTC. Amino acids: CASSVSGLSSYNEQFF.

The chain recombines TRBV5-4 with TRBJ2-6, with D unresolved. Germline V lookup: CDR1 SGHNT, CDR2 YYREEE (reference sequence). V shed 7 bases and J shed 2 bases, with 19 bases lying between them. The CDR3 has 17 amino acids. The CDR3 bases are TGTGCCAGCGCAACGAGCACTATATCGGCTGGGGCCAACGTCCTGACTTTC. Its translation: CASATSTISAGANVLTF.

V and J are TRBV6-5 and TRBJ2-5, with a tentative D call TRBD1 (6 bases). V lost 5 bases to trimming and J lost 2 bases, with 9 bases between them. CDR3 length: 13 residues. Germline CDR1 reads MNHEY; CDR2 reads SVGAGI. CDR3 loop: CASSKTGQETQYF. CDR3 bases: TGTGCCAGCAGTAAGACAGGACAAGAGACCCAGTACTTC.

The gene calls are TRBV11-2 and TRBJ2-7; tentatively, D is TRBD1 (6 bases). V was cut by 2 bases and J by 4 bases, with 12 bases left in between. CDR1 and CDR2 (germline): SGHAT, FQNNGV. The CDR3 is 14 residues long. CDR3 sequence (DNA): TGTGCCAGCAGCTTATCAGGGGCCGGTTACGAGCAGTACGTC. The encoded protein is CASSLSGAGYEQYV.

A few counts support this clone. The gene calls are TRBV5-6 and TRBJ2-7; perhaps TRBD1 as D (5 bases). Germline CDR1 SGHDT, CDR2 YYEEEE. The V and J ends lost 0 bases and 5 bases respectively, with 12 bases between them. The CDR3 totals 14 residues. CDR3 in amino acids: CASSLGAGWHEQYV. The CDR3 DNA sequence: TGTGCCAGCAGCTTGGGGGCAGGGTGGCACGAGCAGTACGTC.

V is TRBV6-2 or TRBV6-3 and J is TRBJ2-1; TRBD1 is a possible D gene (6 bases). Trimming left V 2 bases short and J 4 bases short, with 21 bases between. This CDR3 has 18 amino acids. Germline CDR1 is MNHEY and CDR2 is SVGEGT. CDR3 sequence: CASSYPLGAVTSYNEQFF. The CDR3 DNA reads TGTGCCAGCAGTTACCCCCTGGGGGCGGTGACATCGTACAATGAGCAGTTCTTC.

The V gene is TRBV23-1, the J gene TRBJ2-1; D remains unclear. TRBV23-1 is flagged as an ORF with uncertain function. The CDR3 extends over 13 amino acids. With 3 bases removed from V and 5 bases from J, the gap between germline ends came to 8 bases. The CDR3 sequence: CASSQTRNNEQFF. CDR3 coding DNA: TGCGCCAGCAGTCAGACTCGCAACAATGAGCAGTTCTTC.

The V call is TRBV18, the J call TRBJ1-1; D unresolved. Germline V gives CDR1 KGHSH, CDR2 LQKENI. The CDR3 covers 14 residues. V was shortened by 4 bases and J by 0 bases, with 9 bases between the two germline ends. In DNA form, the CDR3 reads TGTGCCAGCTCACTACTGGAGATGAACACTGAAGCTTTCTTT. Its translation: CASSLLEMNTEAFF.

V gene TRBV5-1 combines with J gene TRBJ2-1; TRBD2 agrees at 7 bases. Trimming removed 5 bases from V and 2 bases from J; junction bases left unmatched: 10. This CDR3 region has 16 residues. Germline V CDR1 and CDR2: SGHRS, YFSETQ. The chain's CDR3 is CASSSTGGSTYNEQFF. The CDR3 DNA reads TGCGCCAGCAGTTCGACGGGCGGGAGTACCTACAATGAGCAGTTCTTC. The full variable domain, its missing parts supplied by reference TRBV5-1 and TRBJ2-1, is KAGVTQTPRYLIKTRGQQVTLSCSPISGHRSVSWYQQTPGQGLQFLFEYFSETQRNKGNFPGRFSGRQFSNSRSEMNVSTLELGDSALYLCASSSTGGSTYNEQFFGPGTRLTVL.

This clone came up once. This chain joins TRBV6-6 and TRBJ1-1; possible D gene TRBD1, 6 bases. Germline loops: CDR1 MNHNY, CDR2 SVGAGI (reference sequence). V lost 6 bases to trimming and J lost 4 bases, with 24 bases between them. CDR3 length equals 17 residues. CDR3 sequence (DNA): TGTGCCAGCAGACGAAGTGGGGGCCCTTTGAGCGGCACTGAAGCTTTCTTT. Translation: CASRRSGGPLSGTEAFF.

The chain recombines TRBV3-1 (or the pseudogene TRBV3-2) with TRBJ1-5, with 7 bases fitting TRBD1. Germline V gene data show CDR1 as LGHDT and CDR2 as YNNKEL (reference sequence). The ends lost 4 bases at V and 2 bases at J; junction bases unmatched: 11. The CDR3 contains 17 residues. The CDR3 nucleotides read TGTGCCAGCAGCCCACCTAGTTGGACAGGACGCAATCAGCCCCAGCATTTT. Translated: CASSPPSWTGRNQPQHF.

V is TRBV6-2 or TRBV6-3 and J is TRBJ2-2, with 7 bases identical to TRBD2. CDR1 is MNHEY, CDR2 SVGEGT, per germline. The ends lost 7 bases at V and 1 base at J; junction bases unmatched: 15. CDR3 length equals 18 residues. The CDR3 nucleotides read TGTGCCAGCAACCCACCCCCCCTCCTAGCGGTGAACACCGGGGAGCTGTTTTTT. This sequence encodes CASNPPPLLAVNTGELFF.